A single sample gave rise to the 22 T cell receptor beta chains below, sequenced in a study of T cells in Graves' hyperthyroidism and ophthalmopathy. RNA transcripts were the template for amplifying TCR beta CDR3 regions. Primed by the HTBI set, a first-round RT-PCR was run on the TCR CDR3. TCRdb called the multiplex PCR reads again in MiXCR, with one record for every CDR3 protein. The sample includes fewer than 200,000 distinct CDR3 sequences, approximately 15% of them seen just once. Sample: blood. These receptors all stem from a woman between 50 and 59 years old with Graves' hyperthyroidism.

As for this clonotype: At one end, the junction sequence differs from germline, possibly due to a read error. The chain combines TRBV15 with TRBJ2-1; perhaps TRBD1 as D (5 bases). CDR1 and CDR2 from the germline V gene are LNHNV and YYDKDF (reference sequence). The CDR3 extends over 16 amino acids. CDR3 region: CATSRRQGAANNEQSF. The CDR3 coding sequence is TGTGCCACCAGCAGAAGGCAGGGTGCCGCAAACAATGAGCAGTCCTTC.

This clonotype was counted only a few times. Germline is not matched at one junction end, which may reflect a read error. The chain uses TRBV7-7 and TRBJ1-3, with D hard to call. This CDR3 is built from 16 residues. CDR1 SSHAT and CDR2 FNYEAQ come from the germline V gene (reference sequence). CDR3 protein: CASSLGLPSSGNTIYF. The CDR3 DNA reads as TGTGCTAGCAGCTTAGGTCTCCCGAGCTCTGGAAACACCATATATTTT. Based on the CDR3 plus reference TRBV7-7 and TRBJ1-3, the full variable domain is GAGVSQSPRYKVTKRGQDVTLRCDPISSHATLYWYQQALGQGPEFLTYFNYEAQPDKSGLPSDRFSAERPEGSISTLTIQRTEQRDSAMYRCASSLGLPSSGNTIYFGEGSWLTVV.

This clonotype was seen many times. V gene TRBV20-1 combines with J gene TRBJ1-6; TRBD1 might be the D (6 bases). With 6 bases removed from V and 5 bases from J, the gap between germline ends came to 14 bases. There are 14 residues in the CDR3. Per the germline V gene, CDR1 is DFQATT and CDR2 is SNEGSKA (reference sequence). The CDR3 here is CSATEGGDNSPLHF. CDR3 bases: TGCAGTGCCACCGAGGGGGGGGATAATTCACCCCTCCACTTT.

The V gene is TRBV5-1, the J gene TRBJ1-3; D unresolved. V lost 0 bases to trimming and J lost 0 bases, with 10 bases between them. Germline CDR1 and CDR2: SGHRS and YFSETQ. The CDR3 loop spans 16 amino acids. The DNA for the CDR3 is TGCGCCAGCAGCTTGGTTGGAGAAGACTCTGGAAACACCATATATTTT. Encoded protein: CASSLVGEDSGNTIYF.

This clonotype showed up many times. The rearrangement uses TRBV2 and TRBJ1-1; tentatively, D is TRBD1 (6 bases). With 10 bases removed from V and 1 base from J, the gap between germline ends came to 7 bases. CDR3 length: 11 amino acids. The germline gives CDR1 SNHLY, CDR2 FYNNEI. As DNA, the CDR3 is TGTGCCAACAGGGAGAACACTGAAGCTTTCTTT. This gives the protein CANRENTEAFF.

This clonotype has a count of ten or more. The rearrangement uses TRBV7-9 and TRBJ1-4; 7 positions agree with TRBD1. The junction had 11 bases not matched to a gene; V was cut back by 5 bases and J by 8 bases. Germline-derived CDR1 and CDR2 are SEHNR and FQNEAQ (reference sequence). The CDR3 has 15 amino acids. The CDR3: CASSGPNRGGEKLFF. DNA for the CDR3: TGTGCCAGCAGCGGGCCGAACAGGGGTGGCGAAAAACTGTTTTTT.

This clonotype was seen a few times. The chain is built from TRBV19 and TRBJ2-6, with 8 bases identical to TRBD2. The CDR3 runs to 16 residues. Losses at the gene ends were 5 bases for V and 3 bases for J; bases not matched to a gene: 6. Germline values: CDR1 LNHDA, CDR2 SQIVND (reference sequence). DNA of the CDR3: TGTGCCAGTAGTTTCCGGGGGGGGCGTGGGGCCAACGTCCTGACTTTC. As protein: CASSFRGGRGANVLTF.

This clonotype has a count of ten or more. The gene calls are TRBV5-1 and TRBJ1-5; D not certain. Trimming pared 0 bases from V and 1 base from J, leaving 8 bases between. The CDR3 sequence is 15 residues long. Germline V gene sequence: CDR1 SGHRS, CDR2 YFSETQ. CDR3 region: CASSLVAGSNQPQHF. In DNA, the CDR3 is TGCGCCAGCAGCTTGGTGGCAGGCAGCAATCAGCCCCAGCATTTT.

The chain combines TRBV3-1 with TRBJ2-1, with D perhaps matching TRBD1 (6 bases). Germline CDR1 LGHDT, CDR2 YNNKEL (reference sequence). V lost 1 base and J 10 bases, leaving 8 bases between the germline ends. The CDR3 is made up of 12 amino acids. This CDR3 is CASSQAQGEQFF. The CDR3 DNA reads TGTGCCAGCAGCCAAGCCCAGGGGGAGCAGTTCTTC.

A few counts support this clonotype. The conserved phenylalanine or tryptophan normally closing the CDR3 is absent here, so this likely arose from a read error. The CDR3 sequence is CASGRTGGAGELFS. The CDR3 nucleotides are TGTGCCAGCGGTAGAACAGGGGGGGCCGGGGAGCTGTTTTCT. The chain recombines TRBV7-3 with TRBJ2-2; D perhaps matches TRBD1 (8 bases). Germline V gene sequence: CDR1 SGHTA, CDR2 FQGTGA. V lost 8 bases and J lost 6, with 16 bases in between. The CDR3 runs to 14 residues.

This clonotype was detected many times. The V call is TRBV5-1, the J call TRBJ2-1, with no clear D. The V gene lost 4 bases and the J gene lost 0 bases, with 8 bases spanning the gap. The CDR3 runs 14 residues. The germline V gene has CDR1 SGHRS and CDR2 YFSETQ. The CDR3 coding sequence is TGCGCCAGCAGCCAGGAAGGCTCCTACAATGAGCAGTTCTTC. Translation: CASSQEGSYNEQFF.

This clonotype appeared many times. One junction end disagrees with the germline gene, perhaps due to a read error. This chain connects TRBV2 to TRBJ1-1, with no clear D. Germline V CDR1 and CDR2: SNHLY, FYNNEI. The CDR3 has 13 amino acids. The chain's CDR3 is CASSEGLNTEAFF. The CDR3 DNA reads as TGTGCCAGCAGCGAAGGACTGAACACTGAAGCTTTCTTT.

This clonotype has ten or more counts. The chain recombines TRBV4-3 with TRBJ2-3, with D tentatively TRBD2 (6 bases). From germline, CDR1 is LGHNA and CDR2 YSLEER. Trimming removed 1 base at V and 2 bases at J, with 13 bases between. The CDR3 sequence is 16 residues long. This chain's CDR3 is CASSQGGALNTDTQYF. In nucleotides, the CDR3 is TGCGCCAGCAGCCAAGGCGGGGCTCTTAACACAGATACGCAGTATTTT.

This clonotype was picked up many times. The CDR3 protein is CASSLPQETQYF. CDR3 in DNA: TGTGCCAGCAGCTTACCCCAAGAGACCCAGTACTTC. This chain connects TRBV7-9 to TRBJ2-5; D gene ambiguous. CDR1 is SEHNR and CDR2 is FQNEAQ in the germline V gene (reference sequence). CDR3 length equals 12 residues. The V gene lost 2 bases and the J gene lost 1 base, with 2 bases spanning the gap. Based on the CDR3 plus reference TRBV7-9 and TRBJ2-5, the full variable domain is DTGVSQNPRHKITKRGQNVTFRCDPISEHNRLYWYRQTLGQGPEFLTYFQNEAQLEKSRLLSDRFSAERPKGSFSTLEIQRTEQGDSAMYLCASSLPQETQYFGPGTRLLVL.

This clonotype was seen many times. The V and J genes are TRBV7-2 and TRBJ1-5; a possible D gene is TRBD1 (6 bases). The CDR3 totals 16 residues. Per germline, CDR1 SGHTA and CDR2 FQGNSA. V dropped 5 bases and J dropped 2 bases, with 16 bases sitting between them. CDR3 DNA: TGTGCCAGCAGCCCCCGGCGGGGGGCTGGCAATCAGCCCCAGCATTTT. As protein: CASSPRRGAGNQPQHF.

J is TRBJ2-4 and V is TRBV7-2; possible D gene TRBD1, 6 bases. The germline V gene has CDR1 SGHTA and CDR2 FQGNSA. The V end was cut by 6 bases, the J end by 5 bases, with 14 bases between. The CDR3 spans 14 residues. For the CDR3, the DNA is TGTGCCAGCAGTCCAGGGGCCGTGGAAAACATTCAGTACTTC. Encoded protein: CASSPGAVENIQYF.

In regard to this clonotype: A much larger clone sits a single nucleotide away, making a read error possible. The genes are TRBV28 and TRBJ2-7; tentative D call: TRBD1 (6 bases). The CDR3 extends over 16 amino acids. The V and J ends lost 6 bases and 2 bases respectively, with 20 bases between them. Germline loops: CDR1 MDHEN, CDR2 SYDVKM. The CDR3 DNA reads TGTGCCAGCAGGGCGAGTGGGGGCAGGGGAGCCTACGAGCAGTACTTC. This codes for CASRASGGRGAYEQYF.

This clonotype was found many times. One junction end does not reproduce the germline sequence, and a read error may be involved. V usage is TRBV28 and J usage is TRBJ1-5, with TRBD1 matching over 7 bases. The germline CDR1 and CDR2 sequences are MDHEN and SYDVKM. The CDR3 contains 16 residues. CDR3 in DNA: TGTGCCAGCAGTTCTCAAACAGGGGCGAACAATCGGCCCCAGCATTTT. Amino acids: CASSSQTGANNRPQHF. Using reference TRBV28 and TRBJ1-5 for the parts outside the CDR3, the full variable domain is DVKVTQSSRYLVKRTGEKVFLECVQDMDHENMFWYRQDPGLGLRLIYFSYDVKMKEKGDIPEGYSVSREKKERFSLILESASTNQTSMYLCASSSQTGANNRPQHFGDGTRLSIL.

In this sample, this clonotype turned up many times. The CDR3 sequence is CSVGKGINEKLFF. The CDR3 coding sequence is TGCAGCGTTGGAAAGGGGATTAATGAAAAACTGTTTTTT. The V gene is TRBV29-1, the J gene TRBJ1-4, with D possibly matching TRBD1 (5 bases). The length of the CDR3 is 13 residues. Trimming pared 4 bases from V and 4 bases from J, leaving 10 bases between. Germline V CDR1 and CDR2: SQVTM, ANQGSEA.

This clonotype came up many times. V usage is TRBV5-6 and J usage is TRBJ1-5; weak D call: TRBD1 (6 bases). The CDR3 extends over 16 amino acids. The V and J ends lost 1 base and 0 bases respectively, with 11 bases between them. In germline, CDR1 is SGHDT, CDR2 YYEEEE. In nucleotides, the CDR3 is TGTGCCAGCAGCTTGAAGGGACACATTAGCAATCAGCCCCAGCATTTT. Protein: CASSLKGHISNQPQHF.

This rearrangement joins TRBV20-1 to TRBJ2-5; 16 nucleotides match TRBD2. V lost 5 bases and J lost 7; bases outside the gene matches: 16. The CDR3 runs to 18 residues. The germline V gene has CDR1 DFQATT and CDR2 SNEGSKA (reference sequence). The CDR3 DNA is TGCAGTGCTCACGCCGGGACTAGCGGGAGGGCCGTAGGTGGGACCCAGTACTTC. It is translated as CSAHAGTSGRAVGGTQYF.

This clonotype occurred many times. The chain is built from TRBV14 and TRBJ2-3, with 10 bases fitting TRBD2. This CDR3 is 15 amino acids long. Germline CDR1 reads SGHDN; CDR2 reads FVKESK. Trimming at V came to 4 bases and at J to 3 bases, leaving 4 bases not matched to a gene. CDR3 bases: TGTGCCAGCAGCCTTCAGCGGGGGGGAACAGATACGCAGTATTTT. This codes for CASSLQRGGTDTQYF.